This record concerns one TCR beta chain sequence. The repertoire was sequenced with immunoSEQ multiplex PCR; TCRdb's copy has only in-frame clones and lacks some. The sample shows 75,000 to 95,000 clones, about 85% of them seen only once. This record belongs to a study of T cell responses to AZD1222 COVID-19 vaccine. The germline V and J ends were trimmed by 0 bases and 4 bases, with 15 bases remaining between them. The CDR3 extends over 16 amino acids. Per the germline V gene, CDR1 is LGHNA and CDR2 is YSLEER. This specimen consisted of peripheral blood, obtained on day 0 of AZD1222 vaccination. The clonotype comes from an adult in good health. The rearrangement uses TRBV4-3 and TRBJ2-5; the D gene is possibly TRBD1 (5 bases). The CDR3 region is CASSQDSGHILETQYF. CDR3 bases: TGCGCCAGCAGCCAAGATAGTGGACATATTTTAGAGACCCAGTACTTC.